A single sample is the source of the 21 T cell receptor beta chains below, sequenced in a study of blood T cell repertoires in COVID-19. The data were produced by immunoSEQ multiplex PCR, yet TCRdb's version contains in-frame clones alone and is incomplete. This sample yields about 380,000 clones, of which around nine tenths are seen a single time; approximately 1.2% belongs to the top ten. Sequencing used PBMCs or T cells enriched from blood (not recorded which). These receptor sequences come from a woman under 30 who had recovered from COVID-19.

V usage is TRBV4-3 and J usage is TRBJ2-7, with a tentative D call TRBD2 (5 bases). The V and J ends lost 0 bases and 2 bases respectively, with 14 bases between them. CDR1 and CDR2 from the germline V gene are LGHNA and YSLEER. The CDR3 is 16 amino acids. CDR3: CASSQDRGGSTYEQYF. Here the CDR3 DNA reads TGCGCCAGCAGCCAAGATCGTGGAGGATCCACCTACGAGCAGTACTTC.

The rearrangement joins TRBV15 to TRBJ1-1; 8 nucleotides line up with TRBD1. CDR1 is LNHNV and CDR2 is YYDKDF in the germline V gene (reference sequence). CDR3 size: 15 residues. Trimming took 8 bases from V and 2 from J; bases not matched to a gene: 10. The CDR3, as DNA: TGTGCCACCGGCGATCCGGGACAGGTAAACACTGAAGCTTTCTTT. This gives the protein CATGDPGQVNTEAFF.

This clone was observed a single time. DNA of the CDR3: TGTGCCATCAGTGAGTCGTTCACAGGGATTAACTATGGCTACACCTTC. Encoded protein: CAISESFTGINYGYTF. The chain couples TRBV10-3 to TRBJ1-2; D perhaps matches TRBD1 (6 bases). V lost 0 bases, J lost 1 base, and 12 bases lay in between. The length of the CDR3 is 16 residues. The germline V gene encodes CDR1 ENHRY and CDR2 SYGVKD.

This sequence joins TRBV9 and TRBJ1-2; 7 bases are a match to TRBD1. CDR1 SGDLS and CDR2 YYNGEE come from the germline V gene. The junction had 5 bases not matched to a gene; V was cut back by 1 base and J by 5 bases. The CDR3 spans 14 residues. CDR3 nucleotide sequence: TGTGCCAGCAGCGTAATGTCAGGGGGGTATGGCTACACCTTC. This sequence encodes CASSVMSGGYGYTF.

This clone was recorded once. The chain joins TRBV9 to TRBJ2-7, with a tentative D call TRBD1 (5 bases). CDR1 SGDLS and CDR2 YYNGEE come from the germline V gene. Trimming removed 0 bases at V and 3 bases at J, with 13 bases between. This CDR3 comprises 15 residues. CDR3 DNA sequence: TGTGCCAGCAGCGTAGAAGGGGTTACAAGCTACGAGCAGTACTTC. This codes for CASSVEGVTSYEQYF.

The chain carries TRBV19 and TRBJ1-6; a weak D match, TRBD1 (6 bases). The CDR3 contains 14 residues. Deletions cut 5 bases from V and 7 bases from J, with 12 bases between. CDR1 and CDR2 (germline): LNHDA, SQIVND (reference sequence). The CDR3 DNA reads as TGTGCCAGTAGTCCCCAGGGGTGGAATTCACCCCTCCACTTT. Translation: CASSPQGWNSPLHF.

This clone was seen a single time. The CDR3 DNA follows: TGTGCCAGCAGTTTTCGGGGGGCGGGAGAGACCCAGTACTTC. Translated, it gives CASSFRGAGETQYF. The rearrangement joins TRBV27 to TRBJ2-5, with a weak D call TRBD2 (7 bases). The length of the CDR3 is 14 residues. The V and J ends lost 3 bases and 4 bases respectively, with 12 bases between them. The germline gives CDR1 MNHEY, CDR2 SMNVEV (reference sequence).

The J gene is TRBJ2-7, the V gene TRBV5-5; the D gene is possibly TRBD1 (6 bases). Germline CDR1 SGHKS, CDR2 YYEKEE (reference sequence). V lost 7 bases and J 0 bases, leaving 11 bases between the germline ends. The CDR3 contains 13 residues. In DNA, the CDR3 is TGTGCCAGCTCACGGACAGACTCCTACGAGCAGTACTTC. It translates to CASSRTDSYEQYF.

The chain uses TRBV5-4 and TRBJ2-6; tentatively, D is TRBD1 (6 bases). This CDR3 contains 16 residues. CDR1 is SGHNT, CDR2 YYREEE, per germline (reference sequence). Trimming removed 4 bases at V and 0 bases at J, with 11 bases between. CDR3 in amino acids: CASSPDRNSGANVLTF. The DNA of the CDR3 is TGTGCCAGCAGCCCCGACAGGAACTCTGGGGCCAACGTCCTGACTTTC.

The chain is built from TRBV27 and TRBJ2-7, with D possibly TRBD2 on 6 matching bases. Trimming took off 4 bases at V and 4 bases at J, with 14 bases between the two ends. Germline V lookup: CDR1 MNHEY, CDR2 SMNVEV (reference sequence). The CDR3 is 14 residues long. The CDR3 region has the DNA TGTGCCAGCAGTTGGGCGGGGCCCGTATACGAGCAGTACTTC. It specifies CASSWAGPVYEQYF.

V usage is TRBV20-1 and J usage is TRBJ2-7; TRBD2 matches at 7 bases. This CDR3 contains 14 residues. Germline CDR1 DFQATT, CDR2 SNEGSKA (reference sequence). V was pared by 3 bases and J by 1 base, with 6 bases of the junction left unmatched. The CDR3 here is CSASSRTSSYEQYF. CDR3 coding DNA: TGCAGTGCTAGTTCCCGGACTAGTTCCTACGAGCAGTACTTC.

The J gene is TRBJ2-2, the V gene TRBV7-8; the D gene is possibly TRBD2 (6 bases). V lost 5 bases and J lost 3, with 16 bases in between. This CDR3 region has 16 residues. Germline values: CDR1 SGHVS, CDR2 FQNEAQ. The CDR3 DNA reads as TGTGCCAGCAGCGTGGCCGGGACGGGGGACACCGGGGAGCTGTTTTTT. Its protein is CASSVAGTGDTGELFF.

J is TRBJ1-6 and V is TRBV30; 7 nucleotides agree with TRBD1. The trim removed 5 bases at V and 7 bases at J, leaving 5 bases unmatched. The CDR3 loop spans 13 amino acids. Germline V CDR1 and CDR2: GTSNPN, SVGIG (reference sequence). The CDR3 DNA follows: TGTGCCTGGGCGACAGGGTGGAATTCACCCCTCCACTTT. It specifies CAWATGWNSPLHF.

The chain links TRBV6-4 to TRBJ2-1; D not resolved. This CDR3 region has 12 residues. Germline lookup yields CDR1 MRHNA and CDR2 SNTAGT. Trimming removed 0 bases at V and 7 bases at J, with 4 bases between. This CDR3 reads CASSDSQNEQFF. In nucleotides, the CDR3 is TGTGCCAGCAGTGACTCACAAAATGAGCAGTTCTTC.

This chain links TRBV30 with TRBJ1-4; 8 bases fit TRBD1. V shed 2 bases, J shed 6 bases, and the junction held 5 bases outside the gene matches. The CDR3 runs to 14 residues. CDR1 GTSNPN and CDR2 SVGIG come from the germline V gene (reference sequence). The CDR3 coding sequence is TGTGCCTGGAGTCGACAGGGGCTGGATGAAAAACTGTTTTTT. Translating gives CAWSRQGLDEKLFF. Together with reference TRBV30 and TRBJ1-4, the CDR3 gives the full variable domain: SQTIHQWPATLVQPVGSPLSLECTVEGTSNPNLYWYRQAAGRGLQLLFYSVGIGQISSEVPQNLSASRPQDRQFILSSKKLLLSDSGFYLCAWSRQGLDEKLFFGSGTQLSVL.

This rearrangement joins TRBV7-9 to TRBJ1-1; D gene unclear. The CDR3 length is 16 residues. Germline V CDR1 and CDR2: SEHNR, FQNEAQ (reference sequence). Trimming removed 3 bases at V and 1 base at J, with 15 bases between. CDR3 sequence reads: CASSFLANSPNTEAFF. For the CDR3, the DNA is TGTGCCAGCAGCTTTCTAGCGAACAGTCCGAACACTGAAGCTTTCTTT.

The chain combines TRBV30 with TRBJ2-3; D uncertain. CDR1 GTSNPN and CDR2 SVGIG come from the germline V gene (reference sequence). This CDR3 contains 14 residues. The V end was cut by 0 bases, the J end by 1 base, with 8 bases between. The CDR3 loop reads CAWSVLGGTDTQYF. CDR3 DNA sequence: TGTGCCTGGAGTGTACTGGGCGGCACAGATACGCAGTATTTT.

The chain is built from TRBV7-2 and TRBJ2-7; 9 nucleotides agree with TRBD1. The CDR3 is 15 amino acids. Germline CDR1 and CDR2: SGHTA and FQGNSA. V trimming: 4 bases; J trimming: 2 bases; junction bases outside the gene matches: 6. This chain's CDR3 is CASSSPGQGTYEQYF. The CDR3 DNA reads TGTGCCAGCAGCTCACCGGGACAGGGCACCTACGAGCAGTACTTC.

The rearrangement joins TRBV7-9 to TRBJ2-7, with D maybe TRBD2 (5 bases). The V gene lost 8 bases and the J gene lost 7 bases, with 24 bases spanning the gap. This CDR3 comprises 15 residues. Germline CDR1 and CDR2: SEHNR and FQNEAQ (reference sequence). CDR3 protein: CASSAPDSFVGEQYF. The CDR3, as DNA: TGTGCCAGCTCCGCCCCGGACTCGTTCGTGGGGGAGCAGTACTTC. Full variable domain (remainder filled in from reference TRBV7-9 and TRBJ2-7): DTGVSQNPRHKITKRGQNVTFRCDPISEHNRLYWYRQTLGQGPEFLTYFQNEAQLEKSRLLSDRFSAERPKGSFSTLEIQRTEQGDSAMYLCASSAPDSFVGEQYFGPGTRLTVT.

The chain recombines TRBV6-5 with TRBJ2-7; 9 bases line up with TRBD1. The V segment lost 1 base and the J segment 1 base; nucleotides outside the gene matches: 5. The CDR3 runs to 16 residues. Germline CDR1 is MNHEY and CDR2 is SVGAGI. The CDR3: CASSYFLDRGSYEQYF. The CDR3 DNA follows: TGTGCCAGCAGTTACTTCTTGGACAGGGGTTCCTACGAGCAGTACTTC.

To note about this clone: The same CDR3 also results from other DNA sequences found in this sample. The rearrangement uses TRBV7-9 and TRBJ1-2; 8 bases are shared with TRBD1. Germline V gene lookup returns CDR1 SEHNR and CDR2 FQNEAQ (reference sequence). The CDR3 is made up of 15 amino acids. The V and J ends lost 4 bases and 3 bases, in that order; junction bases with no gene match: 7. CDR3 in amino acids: CASSSRTGSDYGYTF. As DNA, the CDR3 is TGTGCCAGCAGCTCGCGGACAGGGTCGGACTATGGCTACACCTTC.